The entry that follows covers one T cell receptor beta chain sequence. Its binding antigen is unknown. One base away there is no much larger clone; base qualities are not given. The sample is drawn from a study of beta chain features in type 1 diabetes (dated by TCRdb to the late 2010s). With regard to the full study: Mean age, gender distribution, total cell number and subset yield were not different between patients and healthy donors. Whereas all 28 donors provided naive and central memory subsets, regulatory and stem cell-like memory subsets were isolated from just 8 patients and roughly 8 healthy donors. In the study, TCRB repertoires of sorted circulating CD4+ T cell subsets from recently diagnosed type 1 diabetes patients were compared with those of matched healthy donors. A total of over 95,000,000 sorted cells were examined across all samples, and RNA yield correlated strongly with the number of cells per subset. The paper's findings and limits, for the study overall: HLA sub-analyses involved small numbers of individuals, so any influence of HLA type on TCRB rearrangement remained unresolved. Shorter templates might be favored by PCR, yet because patient and control samples were amplified and corrected together, any such skew would affect both groups equally. In all four CD4+ subsets, TCRB CDR3 length was moderately but significantly shorter in type 1 diabetes patients. Naive, central memory and regulatory TCRB repertoires appeared more similar among patients than among healthy donors. At VDJ recombination sites, patients with type 1 diabetes made fewer insertions and deleted more nucleotides, a pattern implying thymic rearrangement abnormalities. Sequencing cDNA rather than genomic DNA could over-represent highly expressing activated cells, although activation and CD3 levels did not differ between groups.

Including the terminal cysteine and phenylalanine, the CDR3 comprises 15 residues. Of all the DNA, just the CDR3 is kept, 45 bases in frame from base 1. V is pruned by 1 base and J by 9 bases, leaving 10 bases of the junction without a gene match. Via the germline V gene, CDR1 is SGDLS and CDR2 YYNGEE. A single peripheral blood draw of around 120 mL on average was collected from each donor into heparinised tubes. Naive, central memory, regulatory and stem cell-like memory CD4+ T cells were sorted on a BD FACSAria II using a panel including CD45RO, CCR7, CD25, CD127, CD95 and CD27. A purity above 95% was achieved for all sorted populations. PBMCs were isolated right away by Lymphoprep density gradient centrifugation and were stained directly, without culture. Samples were stained and sorted in pairs, with one healthy donor and one patient per experiment, so that batch effects were minimized. The entire isolated RNA was reverse transcribed using the High Capacity cDNA Reverse Transcription Kit, and thus expressed TCRB transcripts were sequenced. Deep immunoSEQ sequencing was applied to naive, central memory and regulatory T cell samples, giving an average of around 4 million total reads per sample. After sorted cells were lysed in RLT buffer, RNA was extracted with DNase-treated RNeasy Micro or Mini kits, with the choice depending on cell number. Each cell subset was processed separately to prevent cross-contamination, with patient and healthy donor samples processed together. Using the immunoSEQ multiplex PCR, TCRB sequences were amplified from cDNA into 87-bp fragments spanning the CDR3 region. Sequencing of the amplicons was done on the Illumina HiSeq platform. The authors' analysis ran thus. PCR bias was computationally corrected using synthetic template baselines, reads within Hamming distance 2 were collapsed, and singletons that could not be merged were discarded. By aligning reads against IMGT, V, D and J genes, CDR3 length, and insertions or deletions at six rearrangement sites were assigned. Clonotype counts were normalized to sorted cell number within each subset before computing true diversity and Gini coefficients with the tcR R package. Repertoire sharing was quantified using the overlap coefficient calculated on TCRB nucleotide sequences. Out-of-frame TCRB sequences from naive cells were analyzed to stand in for the pre-selection repertoire. Imported from immuneACCESS, the table was reduced by TCRdb to in-frame sequences with V and J called. These copies leave out some clones; in studies compared against another copy, an unresolved V gene accounts for under half, and the cause of the remainder is not known. V, J and clone size are taken as reported in that table, and D and trimming were inferred from the DNA itself. Here the sample has more than 200,000 clones; more than 15% occur a single time. The ten largest clones take up about 0.085% of the sample.

The chain links TRBV9 with TRBJ2-1; 7 bases in the middle match TRBD1. The sequenced sample consisted of naive CD4+ T cells from blood. In light of the paper, this sample's cell subset or site label describes: true naive CD4+ T cells. This clonotype originated in a man aged 25 to 40 with type 1 diabetes. The CDR3 has the sequence CASSVRQGWWSEQFF. The bases read TGTGCCAGCAGCGTAAGACAGGGCTGGTGGAGTGAGCAGTTCTTC. Supplemented by the reference TRBV9 and TRBJ2-1 proteins around the CDR3, the complete variable domain is DSGVTQTPKHLITATGQRVTLRCSPRSGDLSVYWYQQSLDQGLQFLIQYYNGEERAKGNILERFSAQQFPDLHSELNLSSLELGDSALYFCASSVRQGWWSEQFFGPGTRLTVL.